One T cell receptor beta chain is described in this entry. The entry originates in a study of technical replicates of blood from a handful of donors. TCRdb keeps only in-frame clones here, not all; method: immunoSEQ multiplex PCR. The sample shows about 80,000 clones, around 94% of them seen only once. This CDR3 spans 12 amino acids. CDR1 MNHEY and CDR2 SVGAGI come from the germline V gene. V was pared by 5 bases and J by 5 bases, with 1 base of the junction left unmatched. Sequencing was carried out using T cells isolated from PBMCs. V is TRBV6-5 and J is TRBJ2-7, with 9 bases that match TRBD1. The receptor was isolated from a human donor in good health. This chain's CDR3 is CASSRTGDEQYF. CDR3 nucleotides: TGTGCCAGCAGTAGGACAGGGGACGAGCAGTACTTC.